A selection of T cell receptor beta chains follows, all from one sample in a study of STAT5B mutations in CD4+ large granular lymphocyte leukemia. Profiled with immunoSEQ multiplex PCR; TCRdb holds only in-frame clones, not every one. The table has about 30,000 clones, less than 80% seen once. The sample comprised CD4+ T cells from blood buffy coats. The receptors shown here come from a human donor in good health. The CDR3 runs from the conserved cysteine through the conserved F or W. D genes are given only for firm matches. Clone size is shown for a subset of rows, as once, few, many or a class of expanded clone.

d_call j_call v_call clone_size cdr3_nt cdr3_aa
. TRBJ1-6 TRBV28 few TGTGCCAGCAGGTTAGGAGGCTCACCCCTCCACTTT CASRLGGSPLHF
. TRBJ1-2 TRBV13 . TGTGCCAGCAGCTCACGAGGGGGTGGGGATGGCTACACCTTC CASSSRGGGDGYTF
. TRBJ2-7 TRBV18 . TGTGCCAGCTCACAGTCTGGACGGGAATATCCCGAGCAGTACTTC CASSQSGREYPEQYF
TRBD1 TRBJ2-5 TRBV19 . TGTGCCAGTAGCCCGACAGGGCAAGAGACCCAGTACTTC CASSPTGQETQYF
. TRBJ1-2 TRBV6-5 . TGTGCCAGCAGTTTTTCCCTTCAGGACTATGGCTACACCTTC CASSFSLQDYGYTF
TRBD1 TRBJ1-5 TRBV30 few TGTGCCTGGAGTGTACGGGGGACAGGGAATCAGCCCCAGCATTTT CAWSVRGTGNQPQHF
. TRBJ2-7 TRBV21-1 . TGTGCCAGCACCCTCGAGCGGACAAGAAGGCTTTACGAGCAGTACTTC CASTLERTRRLYEQYF
TRBD2 TRBJ2-3 TRBV5-6 . TGTGCCAGCAAAACTAGCGGGGGAGGAGATACGCAGTATTTT CASKTSGGGDTQYF
. TRBJ2-5 TRBV19 . TGTGCCAGTAGTAGTCTGGCGGGTAGACAAGAGACCCAGTACTTC CASSSLAGRQETQYF
. TRBJ1-5 TRBV7-2 few TGTGCCAGCAGCTTAGCTCTGGGTCAGCCCCAGCATTTT CASSLALGQPQHF
. TRBJ2-7 TRBV7-2 . TGTGCCAGCAGCTTAGATGGACTAGGGGGCGTCGAGCAGTACTTC CASSLDGLGGVEQYF
. TRBJ1-4 TRBV7-3 . TGTGCCAGCAGCTCTTCCTACAGGGCGGAGAATGAAAAACTGTTTTTT CASSSSYRAENEKLFF
TRBD2 TRBJ2-2 TRBV27 . TGTGCCAGCAGTACCCAAGGGACTAGCGGGAGGGAGCTGTTTTTT CASSTQGTSGRELFF
. TRBJ1-4 TRBV29-1 . TGCAGCGGCGGGGAAGAAAAACTGTTTTTT CSGGEEKLFF
TRBD1 TRBJ2-3 TRBV10-2 . TGCGCCAGCAGTGGGACAGGGCACCTCCGAGATACGCAGTATTTT CASSGTGHLRDTQYF
. TRBJ2-2 TRBV4-3 . TGCGCCAGCAGCACCCCGGGAATCCAAAACACCGGGGAGCTGTTTTTT CASSTPGIQNTGELFF
TRBD1 TRBJ1-3 TRBV28 once TGTGCCAGCAGTCCGCCAGGGGGCCAAACTGGAAACACCATATATTTT CASSPPGGQTGNTIYF
TRBD1 TRBJ2-7 TRBV11-2 . TGTGCCAGCAGCCGAGGGGGCAGGGGCGCCTGGAGGAGCTACGAGCAGTACTTC CASSRGGRGAWRSYEQYF
. TRBJ2-7 TRBV4-1 . TGCGCCAGCAGCCACTGGACTGGCTACGAGCAGTACTTC CASSHWTGYEQYF
. TRBJ2-7 TRBV4-1 . TGCGCCAGCAGCCAAGGAACGGCCCTCTCCTACGAGCAGTACTTC CASSQGTALSYEQYF
. TRBJ2-1 TRBV4-1 . TGCGCCAGCAGCCACCTGGGGCAATACAATGAGCAGTTCTTC CASSHLGQYNEQFF
. TRBJ2-1 TRBV19 . TGTGCCAGTACCCCCCCTAATAGCCGGGATGAGCAGTTCTTC CASTPPNSRDEQFF
TRBD1 TRBJ2-7 TRBV5-5 . TGTGCCAGCAGTTCCGACCGGGACAGCTACGAGCAGTACTTC CASSSDRDSYEQYF
. TRBJ1-6 TRBV7-2 once TGTGCCAGCAGCTTAGGGGGGGACTTTCCAAATTCACCCCTCCACTTT CASSLGGDFPNSPLHF
. TRBJ2-1 TRBV18 once TGTGCCAGCTCACCAGCGGCAAATAGGGATGAGCAGTTCTTC CASSPAANRDEQFF
. TRBJ2-6 TRBV6-5 . TGTGCCAGCAGTTACTCGAGCTTCTCTGGGGCCAACGTCCTGACTTTC CASSYSSFSGANVLTF
. TRBJ2-5 TRBV6-5 . TGTGCCAGCGGTCAAACAAGCCCCCGAGAGACCCAGTACTTC CASGQTSPRETQYF
TRBD1 TRBJ1-2 TRBV5-4 once TGTGCCAGCAGCTTGGGACAGGGACTCAACTATGGCTACACCTTC CASSLGQGLNYGYTF
. TRBJ2-1 TRBV10-1 . TGCGCCAGCAGTGAGGAGACTCTAGCCCGCAATGAGCAGTTCTTC CASSEETLARNEQFF
TRBD2 TRBJ2-3 TRBV7-2 . TGTGCCAGCAGCCCCCGGCTAGCGGGCACAGATACGCAGTATTTT CASSPRLAGTDTQYF
TRBD1 TRBJ2-7 TRBV28 . TGTGCCAGCAGTTTTTTAGGACAGGGGGGGTCGGAGCAGTACTTC CASSFLGQGGSEQYF
. TRBJ2-7 TRBV19 . TGTGCCAGTAGTATTGAGTTCAGGGGAACCTACGAGCAGTACTTC CASSIEFRGTYEQYF
. TRBJ2-7 TRBV7-8 . TGTGCCAGCAGCCCTCGACGGATTAGCTCCTACGAGCAGTACTTC CASSPRRISSYEQYF
TRBD2 TRBJ2-1 TRBV9 . TGTGCCAGCAGCGGAGTGCTGGGGGGAGGGCCCCATGAGCAGTTCTTC CASSGVLGGGPHEQFF
TRBD1 TRBJ1-6 TRBV6-5 . TGTGCCAGCAGCGTCGGACAGGCCTCACCCCTCCACTTT CASSVGQASPLHF
TRBD2 TRBJ2-7 TRBV9 . TGTGCCAGCAGCCAGGGACTAGCGTCACCCTACGAGCAGTACTTC CASSQGLASPYEQYF
. TRBJ1-2 TRBV19 . TGTGCCAGTAGTATCACAGGTGTTGAAGCTGTTGGCTACACCTTC CASSITGVEAVGYTF
TRBD1 TRBJ1-4 TRBV28 once TGTGCCAGCAGCCCCATTGGGAACAGGGGAAGGGAAAAACTGTTTTTT CASSPIGNRGREKLFF
. TRBJ1-1 TRBV18 . TGTGCCAGCTCACCGGCAGGGGAAGACACTGAAGCTTTCTTT CASSPAGEDTEAFF
. TRBJ2-1 TRBV7-2 once TGTGCCAGCAGCCCCGTGGAGGGTGAGCAGTTCTTC CASSPVEGEQFF
. TRBJ1-5 TRBV19 . TGTGCCAGTAGTTCCAATGGTCCGGGGCCCTCGCCCCAGCATTTT CASSSNGPGPSPQHF
. TRBJ2-3 TRBV19 . TGTGCCCAAAGTAGTAGAATCCCAGATACGCAGTATTTT CAQSSRIPDTQYF
TRBD2 TRBJ2-1 TRBV11-2 . TGTGCCAGCAGCTTAGATAGAAGCGGGGACAATGAGCAGTTCTTC CASSLDRSGDNEQFF
. TRBJ1-2 TRBV19 . TGTGCCAGTAGTACAACAGGGAATTATGGCTACACCTTC CASSTTGNYGYTF
. TRBJ2-5 TRBV6-1 . TGTGCCAGCAGTCATACAGGGACGCAAGAGACCCAGTACTTC CASSHTGTQETQYF
. TRBJ1-3 TRBV6-1 . TGTGCCAGCAGTGGGACCGTCCGGGGCACCATATATTTT CASSGTVRGTIYF
. TRBJ2-5 TRBV7-3 . TGTGCCAGCAGCTTAACCGGGTGGGAGACCCAGTACTTC CASSLTGWETQYF
. TRBJ2-3 TRBV10-3 . TGTGCCATCAGTGAGGGGAACAGGGGTGGCGTCGGGAGGAAGACAGATACGCAGTATTTT CAISEGNRGGVGRKTDTQYF
. TRBJ1-2 TRBV11-2 . TGTGCCAGCAGCTTAAGTCGGCGGGGGGCGGGTGGCTACACCTTC CASSLSRRGAGGYTF
TRBD1 TRBJ1-5 TRBV19 . TGTGCCAGTAGTTTGGCCCGTGGGACAGGGGGATTCTCCAATCAGCCCCAGCATTTT CASSLARGTGGFSNQPQHF
. TRBJ2-1 TRBV28 . TGTGCCACCCAAAAGGGGAACAGGGTGTACAATGAGCAGTTCTTC CATQKGNRVYNEQFF
. TRBJ2-2 TRBV7-9 . TGTGCCAGCAGCTCCGGGGGGCTGAACACCGGGGAGCTGTTTTTT CASSSGGLNTGELFF
TRBD1 TRBJ1-2 TRBV9 . TGTGCCAGCAGCTTGACAGGGGGCGGTGGCTACACCTTC CASSLTGGGGYTF
. TRBJ2-7 TRBV15 . TGTGCCACCAGCAGAGTAACGGCAGGGGGGAGCGAGCAGTACTTC CATSRVTAGGSEQYF
. TRBJ2-3 TRBV7-9 . TGTGCCAGCAGCTCATCGGTAGATACGCAGTATTTT CASSSSVDTQYF
TRBD1 TRBJ2-3 TRBV4-2 . TGTGCCAGCAGCACGGGGACAGCTACAGATACGCAGTATTTT CASSTGTATDTQYF
. TRBJ2-7 TRBV11-2 . TGTGCCAGCAGCTTAGTGCGGGGCCACTACGAGCAGTACTTC CASSLVRGHYEQYF
. TRBJ2-3 TRBV6-5 . TGTGCCAGCAGTTACTCCTACGTATCTAGCACAGATACGCAGTATTTT CASSYSYVSSTDTQYF
TRBD1 TRBJ1-5 TRBV7-2 . TGTGCCAGCAGCTTAGATGGACAGGGCTATAGCAATCAGCCCCAGCATTTT CASSLDGQGYSNQPQHF
TRBD2 TRBJ2-5 TRBV30 . TGTGCCTGGAGACGAGCGGGAGTAGAGACCCAGTACTTC CAWRRAGVETQYF